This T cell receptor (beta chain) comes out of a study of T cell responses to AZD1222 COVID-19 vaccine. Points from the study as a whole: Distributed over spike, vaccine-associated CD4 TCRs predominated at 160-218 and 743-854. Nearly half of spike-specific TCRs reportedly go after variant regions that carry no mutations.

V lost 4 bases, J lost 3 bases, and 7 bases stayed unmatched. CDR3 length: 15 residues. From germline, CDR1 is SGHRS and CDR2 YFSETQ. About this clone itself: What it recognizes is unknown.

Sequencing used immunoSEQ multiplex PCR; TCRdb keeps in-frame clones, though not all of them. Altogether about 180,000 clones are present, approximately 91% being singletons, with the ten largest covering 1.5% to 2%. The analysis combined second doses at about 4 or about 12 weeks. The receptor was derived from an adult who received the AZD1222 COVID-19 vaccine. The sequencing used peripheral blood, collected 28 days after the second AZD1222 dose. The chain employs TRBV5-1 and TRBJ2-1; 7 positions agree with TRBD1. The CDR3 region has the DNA TGCGCCAGCAGCCTGGTGGGGACAGTCTACAATGAGCAGTTCTTC. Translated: CASSLVGTVYNEQFF.